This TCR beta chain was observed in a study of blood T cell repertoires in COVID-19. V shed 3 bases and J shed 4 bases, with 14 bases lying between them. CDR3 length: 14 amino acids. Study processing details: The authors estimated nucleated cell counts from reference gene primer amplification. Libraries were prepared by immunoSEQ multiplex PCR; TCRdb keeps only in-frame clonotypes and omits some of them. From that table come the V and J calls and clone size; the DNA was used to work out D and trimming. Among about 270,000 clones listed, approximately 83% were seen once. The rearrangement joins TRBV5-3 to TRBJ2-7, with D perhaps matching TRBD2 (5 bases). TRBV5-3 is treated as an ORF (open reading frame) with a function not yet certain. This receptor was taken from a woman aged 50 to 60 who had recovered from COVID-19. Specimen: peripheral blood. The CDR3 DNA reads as TGTGCCAGAAGCTATTTCAGGACGGGATACGAGCAGTACTTC. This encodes CARSYFRTGYEQYF.